These 14 T cell receptor beta chains were all obtained from the same sample, sequenced in a study of a mutant IDH1 vaccine in newly diagnosed glioma (dated by TCRdb to the early 2020s). For these receptors, no antigen is known. Libraries were prepared through the immunoSEQ multiplex PCR assay. The table was pulled from immuneACCESS by TCRdb, which kept in-frame rearrangements only. Such tables lose some clones; where checked, under half of the loss comes from unresolved V genes, and the rest has no known cause. A total of some 47,000 clones appear in this sample, 65% to 90% of them only once. The ten largest clones represent 4.5% to 5.5% of the sample. The time point label, as the study defines it: week 35, safety follow-up. A 20-mer mutant IDH1 peptide at 300 micrograms in Montanide made up each vaccine dose, which was injected subcutaneously together with topical imiquimod. The sample in question was PBMCs, obtained from a glioma patient whose treatment included an IDH1 peptide vaccine. The receptor set was obtained from a woman aged 40 to 50 with glioma. Some clones in this sample may be carry-over from other donors' samples.

There are a few counts of this clone. The genes are TRBV5-1 and TRBJ2-2; no clear D. CDR1 SGHRS and CDR2 YFSETQ come from the germline V gene. V was clipped by 7 bases and J by 1 base, with 8 bases between them. There are 13 residues in the CDR3. The CDR3 here is CASRLRNTGELFF. As DNA, the CDR3 is TGCGCCAGCCGGCTGAGGAACACCGGGGAGCTGTTTTTT.

The J gene is TRBJ1-2, the V gene TRBV5-5, with a weak D call TRBD1 (6 bases). Trimming took off 2 bases at V and 6 bases at J, with 17 bases between the two ends. Germline lookup yields CDR1 SGHKS and CDR2 YYEKEE (reference sequence). The CDR3 covers 15 residues. CDR3 nucleotide sequence: TGTGCCAGCAGCTTCCTGGGGGGGGACAAGAATGGCTACACCTTC. Amino acid sequence: CASSFLGGDKNGYTF.

The gene calls are TRBV2 and TRBJ2-3; D is perhaps TRBD2 (5 bases). The ends were cut back, 8 bases at V and 7 bases at J, with 16 bases in the middle. Germline CDR1 is SNHLY and CDR2 is FYNNEI. The CDR3 length is 13 residues. This chain's CDR3 is CASSEATSNTQYF. CDR3 sequence (DNA): TGTGCCAGCTCGGAGGCCACTTCCAATACGCAGTATTTT.

Points on this clone: Other DNA sequences of this sample code for an identical CDR3. The CDR3 region is CASSFQETQYF. The CDR3 DNA sequence: TGTGCCAGCAGCTTTCAAGAGACCCAGTACTTC. The chain recombines TRBV7-2 with TRBJ2-5; D is uncertain. The CDR3 has 11 residues. V shed 3 bases and J shed 2 bases, with 1 base lying between them. CDR1 is SGHTA, CDR2 FQGNSA, per germline.

The chain recombines TRBV2 with TRBJ1-1, with unresolved D. Trimming took off 7 bases at V and 0 bases at J, with 9 bases between the two ends. This CDR3 region has 13 residues. The germline CDR1 and CDR2 sequences are SNHLY and FYNNEI. The CDR3 nucleotides are TGTGCCAGCAATTTAGACTTGAACACTGAAGCTTTCTTT. It translates to CASNLDLNTEAFF.

CDR3 in amino acids: CASSGVSGNTIYF. For the CDR3, the DNA is TGTGCCAGCTCGGGAGTCTCTGGAAACACCATATATTTT. The chain recombines TRBV6-5 with TRBJ1-3; D uncertain. Germline lookup yields CDR1 MNHEY and CDR2 SVGAGI. This CDR3 is 13 amino acids long. V dropped 8 bases and J dropped 0 bases, with 8 bases sitting between them.

This clone was detected once. V gene TRBV21-1 combines with J gene TRBJ2-3. TRBV21-1 is reported as a pseudogene. This CDR3 region has 15 residues. Here the CDR3 reads CASSTPERLGDTQYF. DNA of the CDR3: TGTGCCAGCAGCACCCCCGAACGTCTGGGAGATACGCAGTATTTT.

This sequence joins TRBV7-2 and TRBJ2-3; D gene unclear. The CDR3 length is 13 residues. V was shortened by 1 base and J by 3 bases, with 5 bases between the two germline ends. Germline CDR1 SGHTA, CDR2 FQGNSA. The CDR3 here is CASSLGDTDTQYF. The DNA for the CDR3 is TGTGCCAGCAGCTTAGGAGATACAGATACGCAGTATTTT. Complete variable domain (other parts from reference TRBV7-2 and TRBJ2-3): GAGVSQSPSNKVTEKGKDVELRCDPISGHTALYWYRQSLGQGLEFLIYFQGNSAPDKSGLPSDRFSAERTGGSVSTLTIQRTQQEDSAVYLCASSLGDTDTQYFGPGTRLTVL.

In this sample, this clone turned up a few times. The chain recombines TRBV27 with TRBJ1-1, with 9 bases aligning to TRBD1. The V and J ends lost 5 bases and 1 base, in that order; junction bases with no gene match: 5. The CDR3 length is 15 residues. The germline V gene has CDR1 MNHEY and CDR2 SMNVEV (reference sequence). The CDR3 DNA is TGTGCCAGCAGTCAATGGACAGGGGCGAACACTGAAGCTTTCTTT. Its protein product is CASSQWTGANTEAFF.

This chain links TRBV18 with TRBJ2-5; weak D call: TRBD2 (5 bases). CDR3 length equals 16 residues. Germline lookup yields CDR1 KGHSH and CDR2 LQKENI. The germline V and J ends were trimmed by 6 bases and 0 bases, with 17 bases remaining between them. The CDR3 spells CASSRGEGGYQETQYF. The CDR3 DNA sequence: TGTGCCAGCTCCCGAGGCGAGGGCGGGTACCAAGAGACCCAGTACTTC. Together with reference TRBV18 and TRBJ2-5, the CDR3 gives the full variable domain: NAGVMQNPRHLVRRRGQEARLRCSPMKGHSHVYWYRQLPEEGLKFMVYLQKENIIDESGMPKERFSAEFPKEGPSILRIQQVVRGDSAAYFCASSRGEGGYQETQYFGPGTRLLVL.

The chain employs TRBV2 and TRBJ1-5; D is undetermined. V lost 8 bases and J lost 3, with 5 bases in between. Germline V lookup: CDR1 SNHLY, CDR2 FYNNEI. The CDR3 length is 11 residues. The CDR3 sequence is CASRLNQPQHF. The CDR3 region has the DNA TGTGCCAGCCGCCTCAATCAGCCCCAGCATTTT.

The rearrangement links TRBV7-3 to TRBJ2-2; 10 bases are shared with TRBD2. The CDR3 is 14 amino acids. The germline gives CDR1 SGHTA, CDR2 FQGTGA. V shed 3 bases and J 5 bases; nucleotides not matched to a gene: 0. For the CDR3, the DNA is TGTGCCAGCAGCTTGACTAGCGGGACCGGGGAGCTGTTTTTT. Translating gives CASSLTSGTGELFF.

The count of this clone is one. The V and J genes are TRBV25-1 and TRBJ2-2, with 7 bases lining up with TRBD2. Germline lookup yields CDR1 MGHDK and CDR2 SYGVNS. V lost 0 bases, J lost 4 bases, and 8 bases stayed unmatched. The CDR3 has 17 residues. The chain's CDR3 is CASSEYRGGDPTGELFF. The CDR3, as DNA: TGTGCCAGCAGTGAATATCGTGGGGGGGACCCCACCGGGGAGCTGTTTTTT. Together with reference TRBV25-1 and TRBJ2-2, the CDR3 gives the full variable domain: EADIYQTPRYLVIGTGKKITLECSQTMGHDKMYWYQQDPGMELHLIHYSYGVNSTEKGDLSSESTVSRIRTEHFPLTLESARPSHTSQYLCASSEYRGGDPTGELFFGEGSRLTVL.

The CDR3 loop reads CASSFSGDRSYEQYF. In nucleotides, the CDR3 is TGTGCCAGCAGCTTTTCGGGCGACAGAAGCTACGAGCAGTACTTC. The genes are TRBV7-9 and TRBJ2-7, with D possibly matching TRBD1 (5 bases). This CDR3 contains 15 residues. The germline V gene has CDR1 SEHNR and CDR2 FQNEAQ (reference sequence). The V and J ends lost 3 bases and 3 bases respectively, with 15 bases between them.